This is a list of T cell receptor beta chains from one sample in a study of cytomegalovirus exposure and HLA in healthy donors. Sequencing was performed with immunoSEQ multiplex PCR; in TCRdb, only in-frame clones are kept and a portion is missing. The table includes about 160,000 clones, around 72% detected once. The sample was PBMCs. The receptors originated from a man aged 40-49 years in good health and CMV-seropositive. Both conserved end residues are part of each CDR3. A D gene is named only where the DNA matches it firmly. The size entry is marked missing in some rows and otherwise reads once, few, many or a size class.

TRBV4-1	TRBD1	-	TRBJ1-4	TGCGCCAGCAGCCGTCGGACAGGGGGCGTAACTAATGAAAAACTGTTTTTT	CASSRRTGGVTNEKLFF
TRBV6-5	-	-	TRBJ1-4	TGTGCCAGCAGCTACGCAGGCGCAACTAATGAAAAACTGTTTTTT	CASSYAGATNEKLFF
TRBV5-6	-	-	TRBJ1-5	TGTGCCAGCAGCTTGGGCAGGGAGGGAAATCAGCCCCAGCATTTT	CASSLGREGNQPQHF
TRBV7-2	-	-	TRBJ2-3	TGTGCCAGCAGCTTAGCGCTGCAGGGCACAGATACGCAGTATTTT	CASSLALQGTDTQYF
TRBV19	TRBD2	-	TRBJ2-2	TGTGCCAGTAGTATCTTCACCGGGACTAGCACGAACACCGGGGAGCTGTTTTTT	CASSIFTGTSTNTGELFF
TRBV27	-	-	TRBJ1-5	TGTGCCAGCAGTTTAAGGGGTCAAAGCAATCAGCCCCAGCATTTT	CASSLRGQSNQPQHF
TRBV30	-	few	TRBJ1-6	TGTGCCTGGAGTGCCCGGGGGGATTCACCCCTCCACTTT	CAWSARGDSPLHF
TRBV5-6	-	-	TRBJ2-3	TGTGCCAGCAGCTTGGGGCAGGGGAAGACAGATACGCAGTATTTT	CASSLGQGKTDTQYF
TRBV7-2	-	once	TRBJ1-1	TGTGCCAGCAGGGGCAGGGTGGGCACTGAAGCTTTCTTT	CASRGRVGTEAFF
TRBV7-2	-	-	TRBJ1-1	TGTGCCAGCAGCTTGGGGGCGTTCAACACTGAAGCTTTCTTT	CASSLGAFNTEAFF
TRBV6-6	-	-	TRBJ1-5	TGTGCCAGCAGCCCTGGGACGGGAGGACAGCCCCAGCATTTT	CASSPGTGGQPQHF
TRBV12-5	-	-	TRBJ2-2	TGTGCTAGTGGTTTGCCCTGGGCAGGCGGGACCGGGGAGCTGTTTTTT	CASGLPWAGGTGELFF
TRBV27	TRBD1	-	TRBJ2-1	TGTGCCAGCAGTGGACAGGGGGCCTATGAGCAGTTCTTC	CASSGQGAYEQFF
TRBV4-3	TRBD1	-	TRBJ1-3	TGCGCCAGCAGCCAAGCCGGGACAGGCTCTGGAAACACCATATATTTT	CASSQAGTGSGNTIYF
TRBV9	TRBD1	-	TRBJ1-2	TGTGCCAGCAGCGTAGCTGCCGGGACAGGGACGTATGGCTACACCTTC	CASSVAAGTGTYGYTF
TRBV19	-	many	TRBJ1-2	TGTGCCAGTAGTCCAGGTTGGCAGGGCCATGGCTACACCTTC	CASSPGWQGHGYTF
TRBV7-9	-	-	TRBJ2-7	TGTGCCAGCAGCTTAGGCCGGGGGAACGAGCAGTACTTC	CASSLGRGNEQYF
TRBV7-2	-	once	TRBJ1-1	TGTGCCAGCAGCTTAGGGCACCAGAACACTGAAGCTTTCTTT	CASSLGHQNTEAFF
TRBV9	TRBD1	-	TRBJ1-1	TGTGCCAGCAGCCCTGGACAGGGGAACACTGAAGCTTTCTTT	CASSPGQGNTEAFF
TRBV6-5	TRBD1	-	TRBJ2-7	TGTGCCAGCAGCCGACAGGGGAAGATCGACGAGCAGTACTTC	CASSRQGKIDEQYF
TRBV27	-	once	TRBJ1-2	TGTGCCAGCAGTCCCCTGCGGGGGGAATGGAGTGGCTACACCTTC	CASSPLRGEWSGYTF
TRBV29-1	-	-	TRBJ2-2	TGCAGCGTCGCCGGAGGGGGCCACACCGGGGAGCTGTTTTTT	CSVAGGGHTGELFF
TRBV25-1	TRBD2	medium-sized	TRBJ2-7	TGTGCCAGCAGTGATGGGGTAGCGGGGGGTGTCGAGACCTACGAGCAGTACTTC	CASSDGVAGGVETYEQYF
TRBV7-8	TRBD2	-	TRBJ2-7	TGTGCCAGCAGCCCAATAGCGGGGGGGCGATGGAGCGAGCAGTACTTC	CASSPIAGGRWSEQYF
TRBV4-1	TRBD2	-	TRBJ2-2	TGCGCCAGCAGCCCTGGCGGGGGGTCCACCGGGGAGCTGTTTTTT	CASSPGGGSTGELFF
TRBV7-2	-	once	TRBJ1-6	TGTGCCAGCAGCCAGAGGGGGACTAATTCACCCCTCCACTTT	CASSQRGTNSPLHF
TRBV5-6	TRBD2	-	TRBJ2-2	TGTGCCAGCCTCGGACTAGCGGAATCCACCGGGGAGCTGTTTTTT	CASLGLAESTGELFF
TRBV5-1	-	-	TRBJ2-3	TGCGCCAGCAGCTTGGGGCAGACTAGCACAGATACGCAGTATTTT	CASSLGQTSTDTQYF
TRBV7-7	TRBD2	-	TRBJ2-5	TGTGCTAGCAGCCAGGGACTAGCGGGGGGCCCAGAGACCCAGTACTTC	CASSQGLAGGPETQYF
TRBV6-5	-	once	TRBJ2-7	TGTGCCAGCAGTTACTCCCAGGGCCGTACCTACGAGCAGTACTTC	CASSYSQGRTYEQYF